The following is a T cell receptor (beta chain) sequence with its context. The antigen remains undetermined. The authors prepared the TCRbeta library with unique molecular identifiers. A single record per CDR3 protein comes from TCRdb applying MiXCR to the PCR reads. The sample lists fewer than 450,000 distinct CDR3 sequences, under 20% seen once, with around 41% in the top ten. The data originate from a study of T-cell reconstitution after alpha-beta-depleted transplantation in children. Study-level findings and limits: In some patients, recipient T cells and intrathymic progenitors surviving conditioning explained high day-60 diversity. As was reported, about two months after transplant, alpha-beta T cells came from several hundred expanded graft clones.

This receptor was taken from a male patient aged 2-15 years who had a stem cell transplant for acute lymphoblastic leukemia, so the T cells may come from the graft donor. Material: PBMCs, mostly from graft donor cells, obtained 360 days after TCRalphabeta/CD19-depleted stem cell transplant.

In nucleotides, the CDR3 is TGTGCCAGCAGCTTCGGAGCTAGCGGGTACCGCACAGATACGCAGTATTTT. Protein product: CASSFGASGYRTDTQYF. The rearrangement links TRBV5-4 to TRBJ2-3; TRBD2 matches 8 bases. This CDR3 spans 17 amino acids. Trimming took 2 bases from V and 1 from J; bases not matched to a gene: 9. Per the germline V gene, CDR1 is SGHNT and CDR2 is YYREEE (reference sequence). The whole variable domain, filled in from reference TRBV5-4 and TRBJ2-3, reads ETGVTQSPTHLIKTRGQQVTLRCSSQSGHNTVSWYQQALGQGPQFIFQYYREEENGRGNFPPRFSGLQFPNYSSELNVNALELDDSALYLCASSFGASGYRTDTQYFGPGTRLTVL.